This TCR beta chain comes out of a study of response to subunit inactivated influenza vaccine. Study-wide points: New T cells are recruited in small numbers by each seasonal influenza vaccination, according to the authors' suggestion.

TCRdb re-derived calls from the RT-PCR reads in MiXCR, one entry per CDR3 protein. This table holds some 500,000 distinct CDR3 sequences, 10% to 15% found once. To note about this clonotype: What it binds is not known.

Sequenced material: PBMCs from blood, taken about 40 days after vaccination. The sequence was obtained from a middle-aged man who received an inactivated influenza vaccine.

The CDR3 DNA follows: TGCGCCAGCAGCATACATCTGACAGCCAATGAGCAGTTCTTC. It codes for CASSIHLTANEQFF. V and J are TRBV4-1 and TRBJ2-1; possibly TRBD1 for D (5 bases). Trimming shortened V by 5 bases and J by 6 bases, and 14 bases separated the two germline ends. This CDR3 region has 14 residues. Germline V lookup: CDR1 MGHRA, CDR2 YSYEKL.